This T cell receptor (beta chain) was sequenced for a study of shared clonotypes between healthy human individuals. Across the whole study: Ranging from 18 to 49 in age, donors were two women and a few men.

V was trimmed by 2 bases and J by 5 bases, leaving 13 bases between them. CDR3 size: 15 residues. Study conclusions and caveats: Compared with memory subsets, naive subsets generally had larger estimated richness.

As to this clone: Its antigen is not known.

TCRdb's copy holds only in-frame clones and misses some; the assay was immunoSEQ multiplex PCR. The table has more than 600,000 clones, 92% seen once; the top ten hold about 24%. Cells designated naive CD8 were CD45RO-negative and were positively selected for CCR7, with terminally differentiated effector memory CD45RA+ cells excluded. The study drew its donors from healthy HIV-negative adults without recent acute infections or vaccinations. This clonotype was obtained from a man aged 30-40 years in good health. V is TRBV23-1 and J is TRBJ1-5; tentative D call: TRBD1 (6 bases). TRBV23-1 falls under the ORF class, with uncertain function. The sequenced sample was naive CD8+ T cells sorted from blood. Here the CDR3 DNA reads TGCGCCAGCAGTCAACATCCAGGGGCCGATCAGCCCCAGCATTTT. As protein: CASSQHPGADQPQHF.